This T cell receptor beta chain was captured by sequencing in a study of CD4 T cells in relation to SARS-CoV-2 and coronaviruses (TCRdb year 2021). Regarding the study in general: In the ViraFEST assay, PBMCs were cultured with antigen for nine to ten days, after which TCR beta CDR3s were sequenced to identify clonal expansions specific to the antigen. An HIV-1 Nef peptide pool or a culture without peptide was used as the negative reference condition. Shared crossreactive spike epitopes were mapped to their HLA restriction using patient-derived lymphoblastoid cell lines. At the level of individual TCR clonotypes, the study evaluated whether memory CD4+ T cells crossreact between the spike proteins of SARS-CoV-2 and those of common cold coronaviruses. Samples from three pre-COVID donors and the naive versus memory experiments were sequenced with the Adaptive Biotechnologies TCR-sequencing kit; other data were Illumina-based. Expansion assays from other donors in the study were sequenced with a different, Illumina-based TCR-beta assay.

The investigation overall reported the following: Small numbers of patients and of tested TCRs were a limitation of the study. About 65% of donors had memory CD4+ clonotypes that crossrecognized SARS-CoV-2 and at least one common cold coronavirus spike. No donor contributed both pre-pandemic and post-infection samples, which limited tracing the source of pre-existing responses. Crossreactivity analysis centred on spike protein, so crossreactivity against other viral proteins was not assessed. Significantly weaker SARS-CoV-2-driven expansion was shown by crossreactive clones than by monoreactive clones, consistent with antigenic imprinting.

On this clone itself: Its antigen specificity is not known. No much larger clone exists at a distance of one base, and base qualities are not known.

CD4+ T cells from unexposed donors were collected before the COVID-19 pandemic (2011-2018). After about 10 days of culture, CD4+ T cells were isolated with the EasySep CD4+ T cell isolation kit. As cell number allowed, CD4+ T cells from unexposed donors were tested for reactivity to SARS-CoV-2 S and N and to four common cold coronavirus spike pools. Each well held approximately 2.1 million PBMCs cultured in IMDM containing roughly 5.1% human AB serum and approximately 9.3 IU/ml IL-2. Half of the culture medium was replaced with fresh IL-2-containing medium on days 3 and 7. In general, triplicate replicate wells were used for every peptide culture condition. Leukapheresis product for the unexposed donors was bought commercially. Ficoll-Paque PLUS gradient centrifugation was used to isolate PBMCs from leukapheresis product or whole blood. The PBMCs went either fresh into the expansion assay or into cryopreservation at -140 degrees C. The QIAamp Micro DNA Kit was used to extract genomic DNA from the CD4+ T cells.

Preparation of the library involved the immunoSEQ multiplex PCR assay. On the authors' methods: During preprocessing, nonproductive sequences were removed, along with CDR3s that did not begin with C, did not end with F or W, or were shorter than 7 amino acids. Antigen-specific clonotypes were called with the MANAFEST web app on the basis of expansion relative to the reference and to other culture wells. To be counted as positive, a clone had to show significant expansion compared with the reference culture, at an FDR below 0.05, in 2 of 3 replicate wells. Positive clones also required significant expansion versus all other tandem wells and an odds ratio above 5. CDR3 homology was measured as pairwise Levenshtein distance, computed with the stringdist R package after trimming three terminal residues from each end. What TCRdb holds here is the immuneACCESS table cut down to in-frame rearrangements. Part of the clones is not present; checked against another copy, under half of the missing clones reflect an unresolved V gene, and the others are unexplained. Clone size and V and J calls were adopted from that table, with D and trimming inferred from the DNA. The sample yields fewer than 25,000 clones; around 80% were counted once. The ten largest clones represent about 10% of the sample.

V is reduced by 3 bases and J by 4 bases, leaving a spacing of 16 bases between them. The CDR3 starts with the cysteine, ends with the phenylalanine, and has 16 residues. Only the CDR3 portion is preserved as DNA: 48 bases, with reading frame beginning at the first base. CDR1 SNHLY and CDR2 FYNNEI were looked up in the germline V gene. Sequencing used CD4+ T cells from PBMCs, cultured in vitro. Recombination connected TRBV2 to TRBJ1-3; no D segment can be confidently identified. This TCR was sampled from a human donor in good health. In nucleotide form, the sequence is TGTGCCAGCAGTGAGTCCACTTTAAGGGCGGGAAACACCATATATTTT. It is translated as CASSESTLRAGNTIYF.